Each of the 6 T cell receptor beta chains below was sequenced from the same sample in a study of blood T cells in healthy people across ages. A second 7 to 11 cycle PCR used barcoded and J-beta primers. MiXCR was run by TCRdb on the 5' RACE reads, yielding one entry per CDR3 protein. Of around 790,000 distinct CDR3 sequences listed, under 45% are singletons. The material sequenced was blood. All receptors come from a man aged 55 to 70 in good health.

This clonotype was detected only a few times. The CDR3, as DNA: TGTGCCAGCAGCTTAGCCGGCAGGGGCACAGATACGCAGTATTTT. Amino acids: CASSLAGRGTDTQYF. This chain connects TRBV7-2 to TRBJ2-3, with TRBD1 as a possible D gene (5 bases). Trimming pared 0 bases from V and 1 base from J, leaving 8 bases between. CDR3 length: 15 residues. Germline V gene data show CDR1 as SGHTA and CDR2 as FQGNSA.

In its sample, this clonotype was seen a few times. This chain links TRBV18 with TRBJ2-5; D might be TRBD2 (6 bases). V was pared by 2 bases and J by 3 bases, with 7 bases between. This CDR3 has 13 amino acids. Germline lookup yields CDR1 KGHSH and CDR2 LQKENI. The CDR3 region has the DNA TGTGCCAGCTCACCAAGGGAGGAAGAGACCCAGTACTTC. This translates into CASSPREEETQYF. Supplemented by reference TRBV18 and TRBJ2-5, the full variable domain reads NAGVMQNPRHLVRRRGQEARLRCSPMKGHSHVYWYRQLPEEGLKFMVYLQKENIIDESGMPKERFSAEFPKEGPSILRIQQVVRGDSAAYFCASSPREEETQYFGPGTRLLVL.

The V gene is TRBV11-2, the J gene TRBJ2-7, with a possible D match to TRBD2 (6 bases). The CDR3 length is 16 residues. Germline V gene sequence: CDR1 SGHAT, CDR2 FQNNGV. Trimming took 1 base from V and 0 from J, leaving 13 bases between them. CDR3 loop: CASSLGGLGSSYEQYF. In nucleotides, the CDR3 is TGTGCCAGCAGCTTAGGGGGACTGGGGAGCTCCTACGAGCAGTACTTC.

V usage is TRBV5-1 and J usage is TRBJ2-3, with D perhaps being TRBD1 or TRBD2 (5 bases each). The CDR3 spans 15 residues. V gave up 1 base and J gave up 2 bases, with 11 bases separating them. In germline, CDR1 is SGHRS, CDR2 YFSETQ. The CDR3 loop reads CASSLSGPHTDTQYF. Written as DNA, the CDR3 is TGCGCCAGCAGCTTGTCGGGACCACACACAGATACGCAGTATTTT.

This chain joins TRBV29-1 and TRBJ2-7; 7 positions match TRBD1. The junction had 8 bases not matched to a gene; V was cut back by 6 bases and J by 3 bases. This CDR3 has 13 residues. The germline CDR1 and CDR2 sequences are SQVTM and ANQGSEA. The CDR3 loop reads CSVEDRMDYEQYF. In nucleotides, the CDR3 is TGCAGCGTAGAGGACAGGATGGACTACGAGCAGTACTTC.

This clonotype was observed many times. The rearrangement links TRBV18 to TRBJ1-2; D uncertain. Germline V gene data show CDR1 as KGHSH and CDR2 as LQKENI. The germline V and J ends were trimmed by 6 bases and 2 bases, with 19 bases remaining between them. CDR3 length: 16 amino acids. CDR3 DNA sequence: TGTGCCAGCTCCCTTTTGTCTTTCGCGGGGAACTATGGCTACACCTTC. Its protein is CASSLLSFAGNYGYTF.